The 10 T cell receptor beta chains below all came from one sample that was sequenced in a study of post-analysis software for immune sequencing data. The study, taken as a whole, reports: TRBV segments more frequent in patients than in controls numbered five and included TRBV5-6, TRBV5-1 and TRBV20-1.

TCR beta cDNA libraries had unique molecular identifiers. TCRdb ran MiXCR on the PCR reads and lists one entry per CDR3 protein. The table lists around 440,000 distinct CDR3 sequences, roughly 45% of them singletons. Their antigens remain unidentified. The sample consisted of blood. Every receptor here comes from a girl aged 10-17 years with multiple sclerosis.

V is TRBV6-1 and J is TRBJ2-7; D remains unclear. Per the germline V gene, CDR1 is MNHNS and CDR2 is SASEGT. Trimming cost V 4 bases and J 2 bases, with 12 bases left between them. The CDR3 has 14 residues. The CDR3 nucleotides read TGTGCCAGCAGTGGCCTAACTGGGGCCTACGAGCAGTACTTC. It specifies CASSGLTGAYEQYF.

The CDR3 reads CASSQDLRREETQYF. The CDR3 coding sequence is TGTGCCAGCAGCCAAGACCTCAGAAGAGAGGAGACCCAGTACTTC. The V and J genes are TRBV3-1 and TRBJ2-7, with D hard to call. The assigned J gene may be wrong: the sequence end matches TRBJ2-5 better. CDR1 and CDR2 (germline): LGHDT, YNNKEL (reference sequence). CDR3 length: 15 residues.

The sample holds a few counts of this clonotype. V is TRBV7-6 and J is TRBJ2-7; 7 nucleotides line up with TRBD2. Germline loops: CDR1 SGHVS, CDR2 FNYEAQ. This CDR3 contains 15 residues. V lost 1 base and J lost 5; bases outside the gene matches: 8. CDR3 nucleotides: TGTGCCAGCAGCTTAGACTTGGTCGGGAGGAACGAGCAGTACTTC. It is translated as CASSLDLVGRNEQYF.

The V gene is TRBV5-1, the J gene TRBJ2-5, with a tentative D call TRBD2 (8 bases). This CDR3 comprises 16 residues. In germline, CDR1 is SGHRS, CDR2 YFSETQ. Trimming removed 3 bases from V and 3 bases from J, with 18 bases in between. The CDR3 sequence is CASSSLAAGGKETQYF. The CDR3, as DNA: TGCGCCAGCAGCTCACTAGCGGCAGGGGGAAAAGAGACCCAGTACTTC.

The rearrangement joins TRBV20-1 to TRBJ2-7; no definite D call. V lost 0 bases and J 0 bases, leaving 12 bases between the germline ends. The CDR3 has 15 amino acids. The germline V gene encodes CDR1 DFQATT and CDR2 SNEGSKA (reference sequence). CDR3 bases: TGCAGTGCTAGAGATTCGGCCAGAAGCTCCTACGAGCAGTACTTC. Its translation: CSARDSARSSYEQYF.

A few counts support this clonotype. The chain uses TRBV20-1 and TRBJ1-5; D might be TRBD1 (5 bases). V lost 6 bases to trimming and J lost 2 bases, with 20 bases between them. Germline values: CDR1 DFQATT, CDR2 SNEGSKA (reference sequence). CDR3 length: 16 amino acids. The CDR3 nucleotides read TGCAGTGCGACAAGGGCCCCTGGGGCTCGCAATCAGCCCCAGCATTTT. This gives the protein CSATRAPGARNQPQHF.

This clonotype has only a few counts. The CDR3: CSARDLIAGGSGEQYF. The CDR3 nucleotides read TGCAGTGCTAGAGATCTAATAGCGGGAGGGAGTGGCGAGCAGTACTTC. The genes are TRBV20-1 and TRBJ2-5, with 11 bases that match TRBD2. Gene TRBJ2-7 matches the end of the DNA better, so the J call may be wrong. The CDR3 runs 16 residues. CDR1 and CDR2 from the germline V gene are DFQATT and SNEGSKA (reference sequence).

This clonotype was observed a handful of times. V usage is TRBV29-1 and J usage is TRBJ2-7; 8 bases agree with TRBD2. The germline gives CDR1 SQVTM, CDR2 ANQGSEA. The CDR3 has 13 residues. The trim removed 7 bases at V and 3 bases at J, leaving 8 bases unmatched. CDR3 protein: CSATGSGGYEQYF. The CDR3 nucleotides are TGCAGCGCCACCGGGAGCGGGGGCTACGAGCAGTACTTC.

The gene calls are TRBV20-1 and TRBJ1-2; no clear D gene. This CDR3 has 14 amino acids. V gave up 2 bases and J gave up 0 bases, with 10 bases separating them. From germline, CDR1 is DFQATT and CDR2 SNEGSKA (reference sequence). As DNA, the CDR3 is TGCAGTGCTAGATCGACCCCTACTAACTATGGCTACACCTTC. This codes for CSARSTPTNYGYTF.

There are a few counts of this clonotype. The chain is built from TRBV20-1 and TRBJ1-2; TRBD1 matches 7 bases. This CDR3 region has 14 residues. V dropped 6 bases and J dropped 3; count of bases not matched to a gene: 10. The germline gives CDR1 DFQATT, CDR2 SNEGSKA (reference sequence). CDR3 in DNA: TGCAGTGCGAGGGACAGCGGGTCGCACTATGGCTACACCTTC. This gives the protein CSARDSGSHYGYTF.